In this sample, the clone carrying this T cell receptor beta chain turned up a few times. This sample was taken from a study of T cells after yellow fever vaccination. TCRdb independently ran MiXCR on the 5' RACE reads; one entry per CDR3 protein. Among 400,000 to 650,000 distinct CDR3 sequences listed, 20% to 25% were seen once. V trimming: 0 bases; J trimming: 5 bases; junction bases outside the gene matches: 9. CDR1 LNHNV and CDR2 YYDKDF come from the germline V gene (reference sequence). The CDR3 contains 18 residues. The sequencing used PBMCs, collected approximately 20 days after the first yellow fever vaccination. The chain joins TRBV15 to TRBJ2-5; 13 nucleotides align to TRBD2. This receptor was obtained from a man in his late teens or twenties who received the YFV17D yellow fever vaccine. Written as DNA, the CDR3 is TGTGCCACCAGCAGAGAACTAGCGGGGGGGCAGCGGTGGGAGACCCAGTACTTC. Residues: CATSRELAGGQRWETQYF.